This T cell receptor (beta chain) appears in the sequencing data of a study of blood T cell repertoires in COVID-19. Study overall: The United States, Italy and Spain supplied acute and convalescent COVID-19 samples.

Germline V lookup: CDR1 SGHNT, CDR2 YENEEA. The CDR3 totals 14 residues. Unmatched junction bases numbered 7, after V lost 5 bases and J lost 5 bases. Sequencing was performed with immunoSEQ multiplex PCR; in TCRdb, only in-frame clones are kept and a portion is missing. This table holds 150,000 to 180,000 clones, 75% to 80% found once. V is TRBV11-3 and J is TRBJ2-7; 9 bases are shared with TRBD2. This receptor was obtained from a man older than 75 with acute or convalescent COVID-19. Sequenced material: peripheral blood. CDR3 DNA sequence: TGTGCCAGCAGCCCCGGGACTAGCCGCGACGAGCAGTACTTC. It encodes CASSPGTSRDEQYF.